These T cell receptor beta chains were read from a single sample in a study of breast tumors, draining lymph nodes, adjacent tissues. MiXCR, applied by TCRdb to the multiplex PCR reads, yields one record per CDR3 protein. The data contain about 63,000 distinct CDR3 sequences, approximately 57% of them singletons. Sequencing was carried out using breast tumor tissue. These receptors were collected from a female donor with breast cancer. Some clones in this sample may be carry-over from other donors' samples. Both conserved end residues are part of each CDR3. A D gene is named only where the DNA matches it firmly. For some rows the clone size is stated as once, few or many, or as a class when expanded; others skip it.

d_call	v_call	j_call	clone_size	cdr3_nt	cdr3_aa
.	TRBV2	TRBJ2-7	.	TGTGCCAGCAGTGTTAGGGGGGGCTTCGACGAGCAGTACTTC	CASSVRGGFDEQYF
.	TRBV7-2	TRBJ1-3	.	TGTGCCAGCAGCCCCGGGCGGGGGACTGGAAACACCATATATTTT	CASSPGRGTGNTIYF
TRBD1	TRBV20-1	TRBJ1-2	.	TGCAGTGCTAGAGATAGGCAGGGGGGTGGCTACACCTTC	CSARDRQGGGYTF
.	TRBV10-3	TRBJ2-7	.	TGTGCCATCAGTGAGGTTACCGGGTCAGGCTCCTACGAGCAGTACTTC	CAISEVTGSGSYEQYF
.	TRBV19	TRBJ2-5	many	TGTGCCAGTAGTATATCTTTGCAAGAGACCCAGTACTTC	CASSISLQETQYF
TRBD1	TRBV30	TRBJ2-7	many	TGTGCCTGGATGTACGGCGGGACAGGAGTAACCTACGAGCAGTACTTC	CAWMYGGTGVTYEQYF
.	TRBV2	TRBJ2-7	many	TGTGCCAGCAGTCGACAGGAGGGGACGTACGAGCAGTACTTC	CASSRQEGTYEQYF
.	TRBV7-2	TRBJ1-3	.	TGTGCCAGCAGCTTAGTGTCCCAGGGGAGCTCTGGAAACACCATATATTTT	CASSLVSQGSSGNTIYF
TRBD2	TRBV11-1	TRBJ2-1	many	TGTGCCAGCAGGGGGGGAGGGCACAATGAGCAGTTCTTC	CASRGGGHNEQFF
TRBD1	TRBV20-1	TRBJ1-2	many	TGCAGTGCCGAAGGACAGGGCAATGGCTACACCTTC	CSAEGQGNGYTF
TRBD2	TRBV20-1	TRBJ2-7	.	TGCAGTGCTAGAGATGTAAGACTAGCGGGACATCCCTACGATCAGTACTTC	CSARDVRLAGHPYDQYF
.	TRBV7-9	TRBJ2-3	.	TGTGCCAGCAGCCAGGGACCACGAAGTACGCAGTATTTT	CASSQGPRSTQYF
.	TRBV15	TRBJ1-5	.	TGTGCCACCAGCAGAGATCGTCTGCCCCAGCATTTT	CATSRDRLPQHF
.	TRBV4-2	TRBJ1-5	.	TGTGCCAGCAGACCACTAGCGGGTACTCTTTATCAGCCCCGGCATTTT	CASRPLAGTLYQPRHF
.	TRBV10-2	TRBJ1-5	many	TGCGCCAGCCGTCAGGGGATGGGTAGCAATCAGCCCCAGCATTTT	CASRQGMGSNQPQHF